These 26 T cell receptor beta chains were all obtained from the same sample, sequenced in a study of T-cell memory formation after mild COVID-19. One entry per CDR3 protein, called by TCRdb with MiXCR from the 5' RACE reads. Here the sample spans about 430,000 distinct CDR3 sequences, 20% to 25% being singletons. The sample taken for sequencing was PBMCs or a T cell subset sorted from them (not recorded which). These receptors were obtained from an adult woman who had mild COVID-19 (a few samples of this study predate the infection). Cell type and time point are not known.

This clonotype turned up a few times. The genes are TRBV7-2 and TRBJ2-1, with 12 bases that match TRBD2. The V segment lost 5 bases and the J segment 4 bases; nucleotides outside the gene matches: 9. This CDR3 is built from 17 residues. Germline loops: CDR1 SGHTA, CDR2 FQGNSA. The CDR3 sequence is CASSTRTSGIVYNEQFF. CDR3 nucleotide sequence: TGTGCCAGCAGCACCAGGACTAGCGGGATTGTTTACAATGAGCAGTTCTTC. Supplemented by reference TRBV7-2 and TRBJ2-1, the full variable domain reads GAGVSQSPSNKVTEKGKDVELRCDPISGHTALYWYRQSLGQGLEFLIYFQGNSAPDKSGLPSDRFSAERTGGSVSTLTIQRTQQEDSAVYLCASSTRTSGIVYNEQFFGPGTRLTVL.

J is TRBJ2-1 and V is TRBV11-2, with D perhaps TRBD1 (5 bases). The CDR3 is 13 amino acids. Germline V gene data show CDR1 as SGHAT and CDR2 as FQNNGV. V was cut by 3 bases and J by 8 bases, with 11 bases left in between. The DNA of the CDR3 is TGTGCCAGCAGCTTCGGACATCCCGATGAGCAGTTCTTC. Translated, it gives CASSFGHPDEQFF.

This clonotype was seen only a few times. The V call is TRBV5-1, the J call TRBJ1-2; TRBD1 matches at 10 bases. Germline CDR1 reads SGHRS; CDR2 reads YFSETQ. The CDR3 totals 14 residues. The junction had 7 bases not matched to a gene; V was cut back by 4 bases and J by 7 bases. The CDR3 DNA reads as TGCGCCAGCAGCCTTTCCGGGACAGGGGCTGGCTACACCTTC. It yields the protein CASSLSGTGAGYTF.

The gene calls are TRBV7-3 and TRBJ2-7; D is possibly TRBD2 (7 bases). There are 13 residues in the CDR3. The germline V gene encodes CDR1 SGHTA and CDR2 FQGTGA. Trimming left V 5 bases short and J 6 bases short, with 14 bases between. CDR3: CASSRRGGSEQYF. In DNA form, the CDR3 reads TGTGCCAGCAGCCGAAGGGGGGGTTCCGAGCAGTACTTC.

The sample holds a few counts of this clonotype. The chain carries TRBV20-1 and TRBJ1-2; D call uncertain. The CDR3 contains 13 residues. Germline V CDR1 and CDR2: DFQATT, SNEGSKA (reference sequence). Trimming removed 3 bases at V and 4 bases at J, with 12 bases between. The DNA for the CDR3 is TGCAGTGCTAGGGCTGACAATGTCTATGGCTACACCTTC. Amino acid sequence: CSARADNVYGYTF.

There are a few counts of this clonotype. This chain connects TRBV20-1 to TRBJ2-3; D ambiguous. The V end lost 2 bases, the J end lost 5 bases, and 5 bases lay between the germline ends. The CDR3 consists of 11 residues. The V gene's germline CDR1 is DFQATT and CDR2 SNEGSKA (reference sequence). The CDR3, as DNA: TGCAGTGCTAGACCCGTAGATACGCAGTATTTT. This translates into CSARPVDTQYF.

V usage is TRBV7-9 and J usage is TRBJ2-6; possible D gene TRBD1, 6 bases. The CDR3 covers 15 residues. The germline V gene has CDR1 SEHNR and CDR2 FQNEAQ (reference sequence). V lost 2 bases and J lost 1, with 6 bases in between. The CDR3 is CASSLTGSGANVLTF. CDR3 sequence (DNA): TGTGCCAGCAGCTTAACAGGGTCTGGGGCCAACGTCCTGACTTTC.

This chain links TRBV29-1 with TRBJ1-1; perhaps TRBD1 as D (6 bases). Trimming took 4 bases from V and 0 from J, leaving 12 bases between them. Per germline, CDR1 SQVTM and CDR2 ANQGSEA. This CDR3 is 14 amino acids long. The CDR3 region has the DNA TGCAGCGTTGCAGCTGGACAGTTGAACACTGAAGCTTTCTTT. This encodes CSVAAGQLNTEAFF.

The gene calls are TRBV12-3 or TRBV12-4 and TRBJ2-2, with D unclear. The CDR3 is 13 amino acids. The ends were cut back, 5 bases at V and 5 bases at J, with 9 bases in the middle. CDR3: CASSPDDTGELFF. CDR3 nucleotide sequence: TGTGCCAGCAGTCCGGACGATACCGGGGAGCTGTTTTTT.

This rearrangement joins TRBV12-3 or TRBV12-4 to TRBJ1-2; D might be TRBD1 (6 bases). The CDR3 totals 13 residues. V was trimmed by 6 bases and J by 3 bases, leaving 11 bases between them. CDR3 in DNA: TGTGCCAGCAGCCCGGACAGCGACTATGGCTACACCTTC. Translation gives CASSPDSDYGYTF.

The chain is built from TRBV27 and TRBJ2-3; D gene uncertain. From germline, CDR1 is MNHEY and CDR2 SMNVEV (reference sequence). The CDR3 is made up of 14 amino acids. Trimming removed 4 bases from V and 2 bases from J, with 10 bases in between. The CDR3 region has the DNA TGTGCCAGCAGTTCGGCAGACGACACAGATACGCAGTATTTT. As protein: CASSSADDTDTQYF.

This clonotype was detected a few times. CDR3: CASSPGQGQSNYGYTF. CDR3 sequence (DNA): TGCGCCAGCAGCCCCGGACAGGGACAATCTAACTATGGCTACACCTTC. V gene TRBV5-1 combines with J gene TRBJ1-2; 8 bases agree with TRBD1. Germline V gives CDR1 SGHRS, CDR2 YFSETQ. This CDR3 comprises 16 residues. The V gene end was trimmed by 4 bases and the J gene end by 0 bases; junction bases not matched to a gene: 8.

V is TRBV24-1 and J is TRBJ1-1; D uncertain. The CDR3 totals 11 residues. Looked up from germline, CDR1 is KGHDR and CDR2 is SFDVKD. Trimming stripped 4 bases from V and 11 bases from J, with 10 bases between. CDR3 in DNA: TGTGCCACCAGTGACCCTTACGGGGCTTTCTTT. Amino acid sequence: CATSDPYGAFF.

V usage is TRBV12-3 or TRBV12-4 and J usage is TRBJ2-1, with D possibly TRBD1 on 6 matching bases. There are 12 residues in the CDR3. Trimming took off 6 bases at V and 12 bases at J, with 15 bases between the two ends. The CDR3 sequence is CASRSNRVLQFF. The CDR3 region has the DNA TGTGCCAGCAGATCCAACAGGGTCCTGCAGTTCTTC.

This clonotype came up a few times. The V and J genes are TRBV29-1 and TRBJ1-1, with D possibly TRBD1 on 5 matching bases. Germline CDR1 SQVTM, CDR2 ANQGSEA. Deletions cut 3 bases from V and 4 bases from J, with 12 bases between. The CDR3 length is 13 residues. The CDR3 sequence: CSVDNGAGTEAFF. In DNA form, the CDR3 reads TGCAGCGTTGACAACGGGGCTGGCACTGAAGCTTTCTTT.

This clonotype was recorded a few times. The chain combines TRBV7-8 with TRBJ2-1, with a weak D call TRBD1 (5 bases). Germline-derived CDR1 and CDR2 are SGHVS and FQNEAQ. The V gene lost 1 base and the J gene lost 8 bases, with 18 bases spanning the gap. This CDR3 region has 16 residues. CDR3: CASSLDNPWGRDEQFF. The CDR3 DNA is TGTGCCAGCAGCTTAGATAATCCGTGGGGCCGAGATGAGCAGTTCTTC.

V and J are TRBV20-1 and TRBJ1-1, with 8 bases lining up with TRBD1. The germline V gene encodes CDR1 DFQATT and CDR2 SNEGSKA (reference sequence). The ends lost 1 base at V and 0 bases at J; junction bases unmatched: 22. The CDR3 is 21 amino acids. CDR3 nucleotide sequence: TGCAGTGCTAGAGTGAACAGGGGGTATGTAGGACGGTATCGGATGAACACTGAAGCTTTCTTT. Translated: CSARVNRGYVGRYRMNTEAFF.

This clonotype was seen once. V is TRBV20-1 and J is TRBJ1-5; no definite D call. CDR3 length equals 14 residues. CDR1 and CDR2 from the germline V gene are DFQATT and SNEGSKA (reference sequence). Trimming pared 0 bases from V and 0 bases from J, leaving 6 bases between. CDR3 in DNA: TGCAGTGCTAGAGACACGTATAGCAATCAGCCCCAGCATTTT. It encodes CSARDTYSNQPQHF.

The chain has TRBV6-4 and TRBJ1-6; D unclear. Trimming took off 3 bases at V and 8 bases at J, with 11 bases between the two ends. This CDR3 comprises 14 residues. CDR1 MRHNA and CDR2 SNTAGT come from the germline V gene. CDR3: CASSERLGHSPLHF. The CDR3 region has the DNA TGTGCCAGCAGTGAGCGCCTTGGGCATTCACCCCTCCACTTT.

For the CDR3, the DNA is TGCGCCAGCAGCCCGGGGGACAGGGGACTCGTCGAGCAGTACTTC. Encoded protein: CASSPGDRGLVEQYF. The rearrangement joins TRBV5-1 to TRBJ2-7; 10 bases map to TRBD1. V shed 4 bases, J shed 6 bases, and the junction held 10 bases outside the gene matches. CDR1 is SGHRS, CDR2 YFSETQ, per germline. The CDR3 extends over 15 amino acids.

The chain links TRBV24-1 to TRBJ1-2; TRBD1 aligns across 10 bases. The CDR3 contains 16 residues. Unmatched junction bases numbered 11, after V lost 3 bases and J lost 8 bases. Per the germline V gene, CDR1 is KGHDR and CDR2 is SFDVKD. DNA of the CDR3: TGTGCCACCAGTGATAGAGGGACAGGGGATATGTGGGGCTACACCTTC. It is translated as CATSDRGTGDMWGYTF.

The V call is TRBV27, the J call TRBJ2-1; no definite D call. CDR1 MNHEY and CDR2 SMNVEV come from the germline V gene (reference sequence). This CDR3 has 11 amino acids. The ends were cut back, 5 bases at V and 8 bases at J, with 7 bases in the middle. CDR3 sequence reads: CASSHGDEQFF. DNA for the CDR3: TGTGCCAGCAGTCACGGTGATGAGCAGTTCTTC.

This clonotype was observed a handful of times. This chain links TRBV24-1 with TRBJ1-1; D is possibly TRBD1 (6 bases). Germline assignment: CDR1 KGHDR and CDR2 SFDVKD. The CDR3 has 16 amino acids. Trimming left V 7 bases short and J 6 bases short, with 23 bases between. The CDR3 sequence is CATRGQEGRGAAEAFF. The CDR3, as DNA: TGTGCCACCAGAGGCCAGGAGGGCAGGGGAGCCGCTGAAGCTTTCTTT.

The chain carries TRBV19 and TRBJ1-1; TRBD1 matches 9 bases. The germline CDR1 and CDR2 sequences are LNHDA and SQIVND (reference sequence). The V and J ends lost 5 bases and 1 base, in that order; junction bases with no gene match: 8. This CDR3 spans 16 amino acids. The CDR3 loop is CASSLRTGATNTEAFF. The CDR3 nucleotides read TGTGCCAGTAGTCTACGGACAGGGGCCACGAACACTGAAGCTTTCTTT.

The chain links TRBV4-2 to TRBJ1-5; D gene uncertain. The germline CDR1 and CDR2 sequences are LGHNA and YNFKEQ. The V end lost 4 bases, the J end lost 3 bases, and 13 bases lay between the germline ends. CDR3 length: 15 amino acids. CDR3 protein: CASSPRLETNQPQHF. CDR3 in DNA: TGTGCCAGCAGCCCCCGGTTGGAGACCAATCAGCCCCAGCATTTT.

The CDR3 DNA reads TGTGCCAGCAGCGGTGACAGTGAGAACACTGAAGCTTTCTTT. This codes for CASSGDSENTEAFF. The chain employs TRBV21-1 and TRBJ1-1; whether TRBD1, the table's D call, matches the DNA was not checked. TRBV21-1 has pseudogene status. There are 14 residues in the CDR3.